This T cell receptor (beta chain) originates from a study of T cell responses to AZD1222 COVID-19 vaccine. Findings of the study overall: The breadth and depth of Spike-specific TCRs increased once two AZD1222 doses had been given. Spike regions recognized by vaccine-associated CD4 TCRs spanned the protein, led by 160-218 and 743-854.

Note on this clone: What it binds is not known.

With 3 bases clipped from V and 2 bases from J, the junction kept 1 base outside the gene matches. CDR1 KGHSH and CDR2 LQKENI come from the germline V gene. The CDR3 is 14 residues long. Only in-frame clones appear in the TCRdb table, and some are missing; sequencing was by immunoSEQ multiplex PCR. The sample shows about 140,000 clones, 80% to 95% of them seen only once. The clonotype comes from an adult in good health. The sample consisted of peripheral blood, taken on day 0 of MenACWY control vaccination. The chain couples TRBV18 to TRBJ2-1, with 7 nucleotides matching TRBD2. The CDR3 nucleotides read TGTGCCAGCTCACCCAGCGGGACCTACAATGAGCAGTTCTTC. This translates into CASSPSGTYNEQFF.